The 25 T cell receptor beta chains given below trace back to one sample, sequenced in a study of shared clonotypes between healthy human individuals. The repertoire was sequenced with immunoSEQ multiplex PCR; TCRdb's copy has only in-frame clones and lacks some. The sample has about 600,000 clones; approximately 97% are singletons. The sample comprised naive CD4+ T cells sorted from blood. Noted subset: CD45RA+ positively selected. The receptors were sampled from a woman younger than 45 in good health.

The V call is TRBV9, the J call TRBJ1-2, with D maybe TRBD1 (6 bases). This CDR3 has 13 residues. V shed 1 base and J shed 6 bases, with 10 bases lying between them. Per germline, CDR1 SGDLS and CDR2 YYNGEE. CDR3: CASSVHRDDGYTF. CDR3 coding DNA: TGTGCCAGCAGCGTACACAGGGACGATGGCTACACCTTC.

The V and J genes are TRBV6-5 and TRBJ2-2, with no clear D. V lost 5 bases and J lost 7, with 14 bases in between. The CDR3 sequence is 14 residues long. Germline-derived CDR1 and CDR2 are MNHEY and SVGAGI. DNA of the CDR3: TGTGCCAGCAGTCGTACTGCCACCGGCGGGGAGCTGTTTTTT. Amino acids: CASSRTATGGELFF.

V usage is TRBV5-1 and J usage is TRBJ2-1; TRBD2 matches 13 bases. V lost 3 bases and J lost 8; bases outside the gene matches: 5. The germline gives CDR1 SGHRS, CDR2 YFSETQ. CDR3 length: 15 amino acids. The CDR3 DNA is TGCGCCAGCAGCTGGACTAGCGGGAGTGGGGATGAGCAGTTCTTC. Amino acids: CASSWTSGSGDEQFF. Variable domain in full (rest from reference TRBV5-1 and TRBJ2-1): KAGVTQTPRYLIKTRGQQVTLSCSPISGHRSVSWYQQTPGQGLQFLFEYFSETQRNKGNFPGRFSGRQFSNSRSEMNVSTLELGDSALYLCASSWTSGSGDEQFFGPGTRLTVL.

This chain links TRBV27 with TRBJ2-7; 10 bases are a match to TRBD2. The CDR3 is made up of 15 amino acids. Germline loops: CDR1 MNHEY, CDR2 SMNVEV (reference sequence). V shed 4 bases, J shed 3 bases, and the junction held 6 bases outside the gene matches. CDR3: CASSSLAGVIYEQYF. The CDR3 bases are TGTGCCAGCAGTTCGCTAGCGGGAGTAATCTACGAGCAGTACTTC.

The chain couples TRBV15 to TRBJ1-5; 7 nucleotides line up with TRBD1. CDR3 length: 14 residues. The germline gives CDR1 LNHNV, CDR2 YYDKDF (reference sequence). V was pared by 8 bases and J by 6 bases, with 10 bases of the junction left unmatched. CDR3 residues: CATAHYRGSQPQHF. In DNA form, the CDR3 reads TGTGCCACCGCCCACTACAGGGGCAGTCAGCCCCAGCATTTT.

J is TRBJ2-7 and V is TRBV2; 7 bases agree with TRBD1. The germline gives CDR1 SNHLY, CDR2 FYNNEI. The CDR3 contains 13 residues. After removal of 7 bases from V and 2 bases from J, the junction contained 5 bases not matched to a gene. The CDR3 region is CASTRQGPYEQYF. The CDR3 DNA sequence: TGTGCCAGCACGAGACAGGGCCCCTACGAGCAGTACTTC. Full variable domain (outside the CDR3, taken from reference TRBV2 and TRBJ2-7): EPEVTQTPSHQVTQMGQEVILRCVPISNHLYFYWYRQILGQKVEFLVSFYNNEISEKSEIFDDQFSVERPDGSNFTLKIRSTKLEDSAMYFCASTRQGPYEQYFGPGTRLTVT.

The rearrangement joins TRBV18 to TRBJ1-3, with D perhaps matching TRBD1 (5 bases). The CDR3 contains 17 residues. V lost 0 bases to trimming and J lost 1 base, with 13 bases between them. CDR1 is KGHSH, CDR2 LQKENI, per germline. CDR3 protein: CASSPPMGVTSGNTIYF. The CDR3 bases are TGTGCCAGCTCACCACCGATGGGGGTAACGTCTGGAAACACCATATATTTT.

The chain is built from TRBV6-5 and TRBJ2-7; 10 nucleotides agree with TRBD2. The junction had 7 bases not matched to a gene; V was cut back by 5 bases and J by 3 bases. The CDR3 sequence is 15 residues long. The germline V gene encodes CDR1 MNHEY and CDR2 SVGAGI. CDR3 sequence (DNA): TGTGCCAGCAGTACCCAGACTAGCGGGCTCTACGAGCAGTACTTC. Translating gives CASSTQTSGLYEQYF.

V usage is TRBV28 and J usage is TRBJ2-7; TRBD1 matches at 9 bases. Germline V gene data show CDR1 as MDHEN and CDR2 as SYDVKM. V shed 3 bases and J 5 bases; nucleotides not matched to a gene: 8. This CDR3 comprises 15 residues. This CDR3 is CASSLSGQGKHEQYF. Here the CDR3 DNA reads TGTGCCAGCAGTTTGTCGGGACAGGGAAAACACGAGCAGTACTTC.

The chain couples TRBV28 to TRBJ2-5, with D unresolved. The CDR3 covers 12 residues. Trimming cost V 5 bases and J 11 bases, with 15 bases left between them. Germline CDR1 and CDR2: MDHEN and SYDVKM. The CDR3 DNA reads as TGTGCCAGCAGTACCCTGACTCGTGCTCAGTACTTC. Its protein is CASSTLTRAQYF.

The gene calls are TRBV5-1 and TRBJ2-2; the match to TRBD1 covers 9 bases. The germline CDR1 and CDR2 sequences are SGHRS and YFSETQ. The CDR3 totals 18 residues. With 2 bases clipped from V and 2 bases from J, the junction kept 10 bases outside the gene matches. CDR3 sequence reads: CASSLLWDRDFNTGELFF. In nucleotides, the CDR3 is TGCGCCAGCAGCTTATTATGGGACAGGGACTTCAACACCGGGGAGCTGTTTTTT.

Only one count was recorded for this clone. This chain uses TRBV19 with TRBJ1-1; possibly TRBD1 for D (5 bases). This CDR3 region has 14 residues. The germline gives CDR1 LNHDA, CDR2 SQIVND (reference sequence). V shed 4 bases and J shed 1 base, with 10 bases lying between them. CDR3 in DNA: TGTGCCAGTAGTAAGGGGCGGGCGAACACTGAAGCTTTCTTT. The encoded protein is CASSKGRANTEAFF.

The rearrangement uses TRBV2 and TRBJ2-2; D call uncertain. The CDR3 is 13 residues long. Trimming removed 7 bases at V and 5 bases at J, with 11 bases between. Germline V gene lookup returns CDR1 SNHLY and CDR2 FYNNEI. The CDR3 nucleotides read TGTGCCAGCACCTTCGCTGATACCGGGGAGCTGTTTTTT. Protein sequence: CASTFADTGELFF.

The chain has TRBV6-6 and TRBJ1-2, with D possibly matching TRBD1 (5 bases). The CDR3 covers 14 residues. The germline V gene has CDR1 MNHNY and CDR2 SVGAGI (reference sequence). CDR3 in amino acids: CAAWWGRSGNGYTF. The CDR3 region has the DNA TGTGCTGCGTGGTGGGGAAGATCAGGGAATGGCTACACCTTC.

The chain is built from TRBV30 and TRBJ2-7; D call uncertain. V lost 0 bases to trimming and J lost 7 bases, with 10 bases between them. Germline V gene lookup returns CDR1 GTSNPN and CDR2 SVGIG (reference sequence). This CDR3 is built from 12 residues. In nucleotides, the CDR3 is TGTGCCTGGAGTGTTCACCCCCTTGAGCAGTACTTC. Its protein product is CAWSVHPLEQYF.

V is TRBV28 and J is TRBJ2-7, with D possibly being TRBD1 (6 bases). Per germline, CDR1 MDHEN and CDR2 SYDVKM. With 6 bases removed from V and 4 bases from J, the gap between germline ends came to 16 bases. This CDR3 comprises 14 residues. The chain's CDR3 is CASRRTGFSYEQYF. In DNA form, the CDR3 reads TGTGCCAGCAGGAGAACAGGGTTTTCATACGAGCAGTACTTC.

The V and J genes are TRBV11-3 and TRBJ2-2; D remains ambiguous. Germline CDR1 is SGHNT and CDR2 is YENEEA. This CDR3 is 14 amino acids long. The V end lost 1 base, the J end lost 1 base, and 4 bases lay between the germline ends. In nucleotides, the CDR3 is TGTGCCAGCAGCTTAGCCAGGAACACCGGGGAGCTGTTTTTT. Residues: CASSLARNTGELFF.

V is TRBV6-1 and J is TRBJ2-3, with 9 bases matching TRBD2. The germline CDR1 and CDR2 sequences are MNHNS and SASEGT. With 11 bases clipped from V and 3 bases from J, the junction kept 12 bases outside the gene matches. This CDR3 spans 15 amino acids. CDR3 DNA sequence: TGTGCCTCACCGAGGGTAACTAGCGGGACAGATACGCAGTATTTT. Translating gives CASPRVTSGTDTQYF.

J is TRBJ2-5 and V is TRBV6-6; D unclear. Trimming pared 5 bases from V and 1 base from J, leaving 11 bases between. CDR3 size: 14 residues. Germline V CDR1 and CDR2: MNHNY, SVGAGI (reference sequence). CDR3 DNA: TGTGCCAGCAGTCTCACAGAGTCCCAAGAGACCCAGTACTTC. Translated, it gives CASSLTESQETQYF.

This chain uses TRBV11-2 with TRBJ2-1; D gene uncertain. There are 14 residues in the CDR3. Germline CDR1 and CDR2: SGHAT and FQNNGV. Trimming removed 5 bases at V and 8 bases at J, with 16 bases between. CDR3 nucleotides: TGTGCCAGCAGCCTAGGACCCTTATCAGATGAGCAGTTCTTC. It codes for CASSLGPLSDEQFF.

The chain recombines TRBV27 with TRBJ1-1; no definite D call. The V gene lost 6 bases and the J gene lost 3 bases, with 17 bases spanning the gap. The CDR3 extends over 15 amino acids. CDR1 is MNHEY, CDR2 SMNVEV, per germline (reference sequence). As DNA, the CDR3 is TGTGCCAGCAGACCCGCGGGGTATGGTGACACTGAAGCTTTCTTT. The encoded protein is CASRPAGYGDTEAFF.

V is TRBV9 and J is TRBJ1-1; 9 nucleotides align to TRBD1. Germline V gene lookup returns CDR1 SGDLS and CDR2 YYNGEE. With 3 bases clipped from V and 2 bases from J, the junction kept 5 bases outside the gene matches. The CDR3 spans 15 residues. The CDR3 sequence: CASSATGGRNTEAFF. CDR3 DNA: TGTGCCAGCAGCGCGACAGGGGGAAGAAACACTGAAGCTTTCTTT.

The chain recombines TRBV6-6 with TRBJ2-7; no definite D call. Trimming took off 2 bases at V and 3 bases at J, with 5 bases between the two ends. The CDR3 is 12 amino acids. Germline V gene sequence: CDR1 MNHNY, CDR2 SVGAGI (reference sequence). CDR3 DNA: TGTGCCAGCAGTTACGTCGGCTACGAGCAGTACTTC. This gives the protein CASSYVGYEQYF.

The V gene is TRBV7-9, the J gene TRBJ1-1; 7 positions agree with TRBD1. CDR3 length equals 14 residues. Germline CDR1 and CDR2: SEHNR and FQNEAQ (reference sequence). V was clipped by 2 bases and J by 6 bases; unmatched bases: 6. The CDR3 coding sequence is TGTGCCAGCAGCTTAAAGGGGGCAGAGGCTGAAGCTTTCTTT. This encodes CASSLKGAEAEAFF. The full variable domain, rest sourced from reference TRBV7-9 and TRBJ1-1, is DTGVSQNPRHKITKRGQNVTFRCDPISEHNRLYWYRQTLGQGPEFLTYFQNEAQLEKSRLLSDRFSAERPKGSFSTLEIQRTEQGDSAMYLCASSLKGAEAEAFFGQGTRLTVV.

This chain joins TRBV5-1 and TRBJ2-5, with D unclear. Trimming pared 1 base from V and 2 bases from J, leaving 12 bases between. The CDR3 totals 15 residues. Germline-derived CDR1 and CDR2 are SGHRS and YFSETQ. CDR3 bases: TGCGCCAGCAGCTTGCCGCGCACGGATCAAGAGACCCAGTACTTC. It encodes CASSLPRTDQETQYF.